This T cell receptor (beta chain) was documented in a study of CD8 T cells in Susac syndrome. The CDR3 is 13 residues long. CDR1 and CDR2 (germline): MNHEY, SMNVEV (reference sequence). V shed 6 bases and J 5 bases; nucleotides not matched to a gene: 5. Sequencing of TCR beta was carried out in blood CD8+ and CD4+ T cells. Controls comprised healthy donors matched for age and sex. Random hexamers served to reverse transcribe roughly 0.5 to 1 ug RNA. Across 54 Vbeta and 13 Jbeta, TCR beta CDR3 was amplified with immunoSEQ multiplex PCR. MiXCR was run by TCRdb on the immunoSEQ multiplex PCR reads, yielding one entry per CDR3 protein. The data hold approximately 65,000 distinct CDR3 sequences, with over 85% observed a single time.

This clonotype was obtained from a human donor in good health. The sample consisted of CD8+ T cells from PBMCs. This chain uses TRBV27 with TRBJ1-2, with 8 bases fitting TRBD1. CDR3 DNA: TGTGCCAGCAGGGTGCAGGGGGCATATGGCTACACCTTC. Translated, it gives CASRVQGAYGYTF.